This TCR beta chain is drawn from a study of blood T cell repertoires in COVID-19. Germline V gene data show CDR1 as SGHAT and CDR2 as FQNNGV. After removal of 5 bases from V and 9 bases from J, the junction contained 15 bases not matched to a gene. CDR3 length equals 16 residues. The repertoire was sequenced with immunoSEQ multiplex PCR; TCRdb's copy has only in-frame clones and lacks some. The table records some 400,000 clones, approximately 89% of them present only once. The V gene is TRBV11-2, the J gene TRBJ2-1, with TRBD1 matching over 8 bases. Sequencing was done on a sample of peripheral blood. This clonotype was sampled from a woman in her sixties with COVID-19, enrolled during active disease. CDR3 nucleotide sequence: TGTGCCAGCAGCCCGCTGACAGGGGTGACCGCGGGTGAGCAGTTCTTC. Translation: CASSPLTGVTAGEQFF. Full variable domain (missing parts from reference TRBV11-2 and TRBJ2-1): EAGVAQSPRYKIIEKRQSVAFWCNPISGHATLYWYQQILGQGPKLLIQFQNNGVVDDSQLPKDRFSAERLKGVDSTLKIQPAKLEDSAVYLCASSPLTGVTAGEQFFGPGTRLTVL.